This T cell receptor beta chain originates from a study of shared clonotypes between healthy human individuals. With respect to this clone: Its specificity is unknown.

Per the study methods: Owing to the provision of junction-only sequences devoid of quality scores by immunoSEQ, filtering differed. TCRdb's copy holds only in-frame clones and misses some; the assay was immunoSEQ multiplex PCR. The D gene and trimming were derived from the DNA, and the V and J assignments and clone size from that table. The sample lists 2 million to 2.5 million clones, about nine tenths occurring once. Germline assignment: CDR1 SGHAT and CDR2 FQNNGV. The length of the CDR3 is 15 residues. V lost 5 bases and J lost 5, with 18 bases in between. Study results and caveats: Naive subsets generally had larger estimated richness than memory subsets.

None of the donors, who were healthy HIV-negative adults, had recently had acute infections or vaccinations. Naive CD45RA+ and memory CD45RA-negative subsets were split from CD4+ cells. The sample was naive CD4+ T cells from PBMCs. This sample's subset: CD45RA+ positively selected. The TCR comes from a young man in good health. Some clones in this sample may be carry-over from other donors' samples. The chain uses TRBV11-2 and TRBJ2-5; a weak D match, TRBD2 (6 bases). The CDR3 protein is CASSHPRLGWETQYF. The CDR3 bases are TGTGCCAGCAGCCACCCCCGACTAGGCTGGGAGACCCAGTACTTC.